The clone carrying this T cell receptor (beta chain) was detected only once. Its antigen is undetermined. Sequencing used immunoSEQ multiplex PCR; TCRdb keeps in-frame clones, though not all of them. Here the sample spans around 200,000 clones, 60% to 80% being singletons. This CDR3 region has 14 residues. V dropped 10 bases and J dropped 1 base, with 13 bases sitting between them. Germline V gives CDR1 SNHLY, CDR2 FYNNEI. This sample was taken from a study of cytotoxic CD8 clonotypes in ibrutinib-treated CLL. Study at large: Following a median 12 months of treatment, with a range of 6 to 36, response samples were taken. Study results and limitations: Clonality increased at ibrutinib response and stayed stable in sustained remission. At progression, however, it fell back toward baseline. The study sampled sustained-remission and progressing patients at different times.

The chain couples TRBV2 to TRBJ1-4; maybe TRBD1 (5 bases). This specimen was PBMCs, taken after 12 months of ibrutinib treatment. The source of this sequence is a human donor with chronic lymphocytic leukemia. The CDR3 region is CATLAGRTNEKLFF. CDR3 coding DNA: TGTGCCACCCTCGCGGGGCGAACTAATGAAAAACTGTTTTTT. Full variable domain (missing parts from reference TRBV2 and TRBJ1-4): EPEVTQTPSHQVTQMGQEVILRCVPISNHLYFYWYRQILGQKVEFLVSFYNNEISEKSEIFDDQFSVERPDGSNFTLKIRSTKLEDSAMYFCATLAGRTNEKLFFGSGTQLSVL.